Here is one T cell receptor (beta chain) with its context. The antigen remains unidentified. These data are taken from a study of somatic mutations in cytotoxic T cells in rheumatoid arthritis. At the level of the study: Sorted by flow to nearly 100% purity were some V beta antibody-stained T-cell populations, including V beta1+ cells sequenced for TCRB.

Study outcomes and limitations: For rheumatoid arthritis patients, the slight TRBV07 underrepresentation lacked multiple-comparison adjustment. Among rheumatoid arthritis patients and age-matched healthy controls, CD8+ T-cell clonality was not significantly different.

Measured with immunoSEQ multiplex PCR; TCRdb has only the in-frame clones, and not every one. This sample has fewer than 25,000 clones, with roughly 87% found just once. The length of the CDR3 is 15 residues. The V and J ends lost 5 bases and 7 bases respectively, with 15 bases between them. Germline CDR1 and CDR2: SEHNR and FQNEAQ (reference sequence). The chain carries TRBV7-9 and TRBJ1-6, with a tentative D call TRBD1 (5 bases). The specimen was CD8+ T cells sorted from blood. This TCR derives from a woman aged 50 to 60 in good health. DNA for the CDR3: TGTGCCAGCAGCCCCATGTCGGGGCAAAATTCACCCCTCCACTTT. Translated: CASSPMSGQNSPLHF.